This TCR beta chain comes out of a study of regulatory T cells in long-lasting Graves disease. Per germline, CDR1 LNHDA and CDR2 SQIVND (reference sequence). V shed 1 base and J shed 6 bases, with 19 bases lying between them. CDR3 length equals 18 residues. Arm-PCR of CDR3 regions with iRepertoire HTBI primers generated TCR beta libraries. TCRdb independently ran MiXCR on the multiplex PCR reads; one entry per CDR3 protein. The repertoire holds about half a million distinct CDR3 sequences, 20% to 25% seen once, with around 13% in the top ten. Documented time point: persistent/refractory GD, antithyroid drugs over 5 years with positive TRAb. From PBMCs, RNA was extracted and then used to make the TCR library.

Material: peripheral blood mononuclear cells (PBMCs), obtained when the disease was refractory, from a patient treated with antithyroid drugs. The chain employs TRBV19 and TRBJ1-6; D unclear. This sequence was found in a female donor with Graves disease. DNA for the CDR3: TGTGCCAGTAGTATAGTGTCTGGCAGTACCGTTGGTAATTCACCCCTCCACTTT. This codes for CASSIVSGSTVGNSPLHF.